The clone carrying this TCR beta chain was counted a few times. This sample was included in a study of T-cell memory formation after mild COVID-19. TCRdb itself ran the 5' RACE reads through MiXCR, one entry per CDR3 protein. This sample has 130,000 to 150,000 distinct CDR3 sequences, with around 21% found just once. This receptor was obtained from an adult woman who had mild COVID-19 (a few samples of this study predate the infection). Cell type and time point are not known. The sample comprised PBMCs or a T cell subset sorted from them (not recorded which).

The CDR3 DNA reads as TGTGCCAGCAGTCGGAGCGGGACCGGGGAGCTGTTTTTT. It is translated as CASSRSGTGELFF. The chain has TRBV3-1 and TRBJ2-2; D possibly corresponds to TRBD2 (6 bases). This CDR3 has 13 amino acids. The germline V gene has CDR1 LGHDT and CDR2 YNNKEL (reference sequence). Trimming stripped 6 bases from V and 5 bases from J, with 10 bases between.